The 10 T cell receptor beta chains below were found in one sample sequenced in a study of cytomegalovirus exposure and HLA in healthy donors. The PCR made use of 60 Vbeta and 13 Jbeta primers. TCRdb's copy holds only in-frame clones and misses some; the assay was immunoSEQ multiplex PCR. The sample consists of over 75,000 clones, about 80% of them appearing once. Sample: PBMCs. The receptors stem from a man aged 40-55 years in good health and CMV-seropositive.

The chain employs TRBV4-3 and TRBJ2-7; 12 bases match TRBD1. Germline lookup yields CDR1 LGHNA and CDR2 YSLEER. V was clipped by 2 bases and J by 7 bases; unmatched bases: 9. The length of the CDR3 is 16 residues. The CDR3 region has the DNA TGCGCCAGCAGCCAAAAGCCGGGACAGGGGGCAAGTGAGCAGTACTTC. Protein: CASSQKPGQGASEQYF.

This clone was seen a few times. The chain uses TRBV6-1 and TRBJ2-1; 8 bases align to TRBD1. The CDR3 totals 13 residues. Germline trimming cut 10 bases from V and 5 bases from J; bases unmatched to any gene: 7. CDR1 and CDR2 from the germline V gene are MNHNS and SASEGT. CDR3: CAIRTGTDNEQFF. CDR3 DNA: TGTGCCATCAGGACAGGGACGGACAATGAGCAGTTCTTC.

The chain couples TRBV27 to TRBJ2-7, with a weak D call TRBD2 (5 bases). V lost 0 bases, J lost 6 bases, and 6 bases lay in between. Germline values: CDR1 MNHEY, CDR2 SMNVEV (reference sequence). CDR3 length: 12 amino acids. The CDR3 sequence is CASSLSEGEQYF. For the CDR3, the DNA is TGTGCCAGCAGTTTATCCGAGGGCGAGCAGTACTTC.

The rearrangement joins TRBV10-1 to TRBJ1-1, with 7 nucleotides matching TRBD1. The junction had 9 bases not matched to a gene; V was cut back by 6 bases and J by 2 bases. This CDR3 is built from 15 residues. The germline V gene has CDR1 WNHNN and CDR2 SYGVQD (reference sequence). The CDR3 sequence: CASSETGFRNTEAFF. CDR3 nucleotide sequence: TGCGCCAGCAGCGAGACAGGGTTCCGAAACACTGAAGCTTTCTTT.

The J gene is TRBJ1-2, the V gene TRBV29-1; TRBD1 aligns across 8 bases. The junction had 6 bases not matched to a gene; V was cut back by 7 bases and J by 8 bases. Looked up from germline, CDR1 is SQVTM and CDR2 is ANQGSEA. The CDR3 is made up of 11 amino acids. Here the CDR3 DNA reads TGCAGCGGGGGGGCAGGGGGCGGCTACACCTTC. Amino acids: CSGGAGGGYTF.

The J gene is TRBJ2-7, the V gene TRBV27; D is uncertain. With 4 bases removed from V and 2 bases from J, the gap between germline ends came to 3 bases. The length of the CDR3 is 11 residues. Germline V gene lookup returns CDR1 MNHEY and CDR2 SMNVEV (reference sequence). CDR3 in amino acids: CASSSPYEQYF. CDR3 nucleotide sequence: TGTGCCAGCAGTTCTCCCTACGAGCAGTACTTC.

The chain combines TRBV4-3 with TRBJ1-3; D is undetermined. Germline loops: CDR1 LGHNA, CDR2 YSLEER. The CDR3 loop spans 16 amino acids. V lost 2 bases, J lost 4 bases, and 15 bases lay in between. CDR3 residues: CASSQTHGILGNTIYF. CDR3 nucleotides: TGCGCCAGCAGCCAAACCCACGGGATACTCGGAAACACCATATATTTT.

The sample holds a few counts of this clone. The V call is TRBV7-9, the J call TRBJ2-1, with D possibly matching TRBD2 (5 bases). V gave up 2 bases and J gave up 4 bases, with 12 bases separating them. Germline V gene sequence: CDR1 SEHNR, CDR2 FQNEAQ (reference sequence). This CDR3 spans 15 amino acids. The CDR3 spells CASSLTLSGYNEQFF. DNA for the CDR3: TGTGCCAGCAGCTTAACCCTAAGCGGATACAATGAGCAGTTCTTC.

The chain uses TRBV4-1 and TRBJ1-1; maybe TRBD1 (6 bases). This CDR3 spans 15 amino acids. V lost 3 bases and J 4 bases, leaving 15 bases between the germline ends. Germline loops: CDR1 MGHRA, CDR2 YSYEKL. Here the CDR3 DNA reads TGCGCCAGCAGCCATAGGGGGGGCGTTTCCACTGAAGCTTTCTTT. Protein product: CASSHRGGVSTEAFF.

The chain combines TRBV7-2 with TRBJ2-7; TRBD2 matches at 8 bases. Trimming removed 2 bases from V and 4 bases from J; junction bases left unmatched: 7. Germline V gene sequence: CDR1 SGHTA, CDR2 FQGNSA. The CDR3 is made up of 15 amino acids. The CDR3 loop is CASSLWGTSNYEQYF. The CDR3 DNA is TGTGCCAGCAGCTTATGGGGGACTAGTAATTACGAGCAGTACTTC.